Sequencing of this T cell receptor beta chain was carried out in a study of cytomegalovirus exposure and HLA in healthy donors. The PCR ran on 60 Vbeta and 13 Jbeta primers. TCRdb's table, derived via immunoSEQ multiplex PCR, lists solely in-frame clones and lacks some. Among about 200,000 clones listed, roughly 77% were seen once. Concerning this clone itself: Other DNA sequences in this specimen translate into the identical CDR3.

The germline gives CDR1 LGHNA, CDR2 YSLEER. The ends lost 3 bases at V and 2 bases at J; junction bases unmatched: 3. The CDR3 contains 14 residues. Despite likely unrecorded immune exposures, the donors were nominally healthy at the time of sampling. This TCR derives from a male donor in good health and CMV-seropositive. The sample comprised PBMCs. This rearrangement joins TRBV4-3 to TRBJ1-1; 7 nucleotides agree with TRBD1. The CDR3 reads CASSHQGENTEAFF. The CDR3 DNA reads TGCGCCAGCAGCCATCAGGGGGAAAACACTGAAGCTTTCTTT.